This is a list of T cell receptor beta chains from one sample in a study of T-cell reconstitution after alpha-beta-depleted transplantation in children. TCRdb redid the calling of the PCR reads with MiXCR, one entry per CDR3 protein. The repertoire holds about 460,000 distinct CDR3 sequences, with 10% as singletons. The specimen comprised PBMCs, sampled before TCRalphabeta/CD19-depleted stem cell transplant. Every receptor here comes from a child younger than 10 with inherited bone marrow failure, due to receive a stem cell transplant. The CDR3 runs from the conserved cysteine through the conserved F or W.

J | V | CDR3
TRBJ2-2 | TRBV12-3/TRBV12-4 | CASSFQGSNTGELFF
TRBJ1-2 | TRBV28 | CASSFNLRRGAGRNYGYTF
TRBJ2-1 | TRBV5-1 | CASSWGLAVSYNEQFF
TRBJ2-2 | TRBV3-1 | CASSTQTRGLANTGELFF
TRBJ2-5 | TRBV6-2/TRBV6-3 | CASRPLLDEETQYF
TRBJ2-2 | TRBV10-3 | CALEKRELAGELFF
TRBJ2-7 | TRBV5-4 | CASSLAWGVNEQYF
TRBJ2-1 | TRBV20-1 | CSAIPGTFNEQFF
TRBJ2-5 | TRBV5-6 | CASSLELAGGETQYF
TRBJ2-1 | TRBV9 | CASTSTGGAGVEQFF
TRBJ1-2 | TRBV4-3 | CASSQQFGDYGYTF
TRBJ2-5 | TRBV20-1 | CSARGPGLAGGFQETQYF
TRBJ2-4 | TRBV28 | CASSAPGLPRENIQYF
TRBJ2-2 | TRBV5-5 | CASSRAIGTVNTGELFF
TRBJ1-2 | TRBV30 | CAWTDMGGPGGYTF
TRBJ2-7 | TRBV20-1 | CSARVRSNAYEQYF